The rows below give T cell receptor beta chains drawn from one sample of a study of pediatric ulcerative colitis. TCRdb's table, derived via immunoSEQ multiplex PCR, lists solely in-frame clones and lacks some. The sample lists roughly 23,000 clones; about 71% were seen once. Sequenced material: gut tissue. Receptor source: a boy aged 5-17 years with severe ulcerative colitis. The conserved cysteine and the conserved F or W are not part of the CDR3 here. Fields, in order: J gene, clone size, V gene, CDR3 protein. For some rows the clone size is stated as once, few or many, or as a class when expanded; others skip it.

j_gene: TRBJ2-3; abundance: -; v_gene: TRBV11-2; CDR3aa: ASSLGTDTQY
j_gene: TRBJ1-1; abundance: -; v_gene: TRBV30; CDR3aa: AWSVRGTEAF
j_gene: TRBJ1-5; abundance: -; v_gene: TRBV6-5; CDR3aa: ASSPEYGSFQPQH
j_gene: TRBJ2-7; abundance: -; v_gene: TRBV7-2; CDR3aa: ASTAGTGGAYEQY
j_gene: TRBJ2-7; abundance: -; v_gene: TRBV14; CDR3aa: ASSQVYYEQY
j_gene: TRBJ1-2; abundance: -; v_gene: TRBV19; CDR3aa: ASSMGDRYFGYT
j_gene: TRBJ2-2; abundance: once; v_gene: TRBV6-5; CDR3aa: ASRPGQGITGELF
j_gene: TRBJ2-3; abundance: -; v_gene: TRBV7-2; CDR3aa: ASSLRGGSTDTQY
j_gene: TRBJ1-3; abundance: -; v_gene: TRBV7-9; CDR3aa: ASSLGWIDFSGNTIY
j_gene: TRBJ1-2; abundance: -; v_gene: TRBV18; CDR3aa: ASSPDPLYT
j_gene: TRBJ1-6; abundance: -; v_gene: TRBV7-9; CDR3aa: ASSRSAGRTSPLH
j_gene: TRBJ1-1; abundance: -; v_gene: TRBV18; CDR3aa: ASSLHGVQNTEAF
j_gene: TRBJ2-1; abundance: -; v_gene: TRBV6-6; CDR3aa: ASSYERNEQF
j_gene: TRBJ2-2; abundance: -; v_gene: TRBV4-2; CDR3aa: ASTPITGGAANTGELF
j_gene: TRBJ1-6; abundance: -; v_gene: TRBV6-5; CDR3aa: ASSVRWGESPLH
j_gene: TRBJ1-3; abundance: -; v_gene: TRBV5-1; CDR3aa: ASSLDSLASGNTIY
j_gene: TRBJ2-5; abundance: -; v_gene: TRBV6-5; CDR3aa: ASSYSPARGSFQY
j_gene: TRBJ2-7; abundance: -; v_gene: TRBV11-2; CDR3aa: ASSPRLVGISYEQY
j_gene: TRBJ1-5; abundance: -; v_gene: TRBV19; CDR3aa: ASSDIRRRQGLRQPQH
j_gene: TRBJ2-3; abundance: few; v_gene: TRBV6-4; CDR3aa: ASSDSSGGADTQY
j_gene: TRBJ2-7; abundance: once; v_gene: TRBV23-1; CDR3aa: ASSNRDRGYEQY
j_gene: TRBJ2-5; abundance: -; v_gene: TRBV12-5; CDR3aa: ASGLVLGMLQETQY
j_gene: TRBJ1-6; abundance: -; v_gene: TRBV9; CDR3aa: ASSVGAGLESPLH
j_gene: TRBJ2-3; abundance: -; v_gene: TRBV11-1; CDR3aa: ASSLVGQGAIGTQY
j_gene: TRBJ2-7; abundance: once; v_gene: TRBV7-2; CDR3aa: ASSLRGSHEQY
j_gene: TRBJ1-6; abundance: once; v_gene: TRBV27; CDR3aa: ATQGRSYNSPLH
j_gene: TRBJ1-1; abundance: -; v_gene: TRBV18; CDR3aa: ASSHGTGGGYEAF
j_gene: TRBJ1-1; abundance: few; v_gene: TRBV7-9; CDR3aa: ASSDRDRYLLTEAF
j_gene: TRBJ1-4; abundance: -; v_gene: TRBV19; CDR3aa: ASSQPGTGKINEKLF
j_gene: TRBJ2-5; abundance: -; v_gene: TRBV6-5; CDR3aa: ASSYGGNTETQY
j_gene: TRBJ2-1; abundance: few; v_gene: TRBV2; CDR3aa: ASRVETGTAQF
j_gene: TRBJ2-5; abundance: -; v_gene: TRBV4-3; CDR3aa: ASSQDTAASEPQY
j_gene: TRBJ1-2; abundance: -; v_gene: TRBV6-5; CDR3aa: ASIGGGSYGYT
j_gene: TRBJ2-3; abundance: -; v_gene: TRBV4-3; CDR3aa: ASRKQIHFNTDTQY